This TCR beta chain was profiled in a study of long-term antiretroviral therapy in people with HIV. Study at large: By about a decade, the earliest samples predate the 2015 immediate-ART recommendation. Findings and caveats of the study: Clones that had undergone expansion before ART prevailed in the repertoire throughout all time points. It was observed that HIV repertoires exhibited narrower CDR3 length ranges than controls.

Assay version v3.0 of immunoSEQ was used, and it was run at survey level. Only in-frame clones appear in the TCRdb table, and some are missing; sequencing was by immunoSEQ multiplex PCR. This table holds tens of thousands of clones, approximately 88% found once. Trimming cost V 0 bases and J 6 bases; bases outside gene matches: 8. Germline values: CDR1 MNHEY, CDR2 SVGAGI. The CDR3 sequence is 16 residues long. Note on this clone: Its antigen remains unknown.

The sample was unsorted PBMCs, taken 1.2 years after starting antiretroviral therapy. The sequence was obtained from a woman in her thirties or forties with HIV. The chain employs TRBV6-5 and TRBJ2-1; TRBD2 aligns across 7 bases. The CDR3 bases are TGTGCCAGCAGTTACTCGTGGCAGGGAGGGGTCAATGAGCAGTTCTTC. Amino acid sequence: CASSYSWQGGVNEQFF.